This T cell receptor beta chain was recorded in a study of blood T cell repertoires in COVID-19. For the study at large: Samples representing acute and convalescent COVID-19 were sourced from the United States, Italy and Spain. PBMCs, B-cell-depleted T cells, or T cells provided the cDNA or gDNA that made up the material.

Original handling: Reference gene primers were amplified, and this amplification served to estimate nucleated cell counts. Produced via immunoSEQ multiplex PCR; TCRdb's table is partial and in-frame only. Clonal size and the V and J genes are those of that table, whereas D and trimming came from the DNA. The repertoire holds 250,000 to 350,000 clones, more than 85% seen once, with under 0.95% in the top ten. The sequencing input was peripheral blood. The clonotype comes from a young man with acute or convalescent COVID-19.

The CDR3 nucleotides read TGTGCCTGGAGTGGGGTGAGAGCGGGAGGGCCGGGCACAGATACGCAGTATTTT. Translation gives CAWSGVRAGGPGTDTQYF. This chain joins TRBV30 and TRBJ2-3; 10 bases fit TRBD2. Germline CDR1 reads GTSNPN; CDR2 reads SVGIG (reference sequence). CDR3 size: 18 residues. With V trimmed by 1 base and J by 1 base, 11 bases remained unmatched. Looking up the rest from reference TRBV30 and TRBJ2-3 gives the full variable domain: SQTIHQWPATLVQPVGSPLSLECTVEGTSNPNLYWYRQAAGRGLQLLFYSVGIGQISSEVPQNLSASRPQDRQFILSSKKLLLSDSGFYLCAWSGVRAGGPGTDTQYFGPGTRLTVL.